These T cell receptor beta chains were read from a single sample in a study of shared clonotypes between healthy human individuals. Measured with immunoSEQ multiplex PCR; TCRdb has only the in-frame clones, and not every one. The table records roughly 700,000 clones, over 65% of them present only once. The sequenced sample consisted of memory CD4+ T cells sorted from blood. The origin of the receptors is a woman aged 25 to 39 in good health. The CDR3 runs from the conserved cysteine through the conserved F or W. Fields, in order: CDR3 protein, CDR3 DNA, D gene, V gene, clone size, J gene. The D gene is left open where the match is weak. The size entry is marked missing in some rows and otherwise reads once, few, many or a size class.

cdr3_aa: CASSVGRRGTVVEQYF
cdr3_nt: TGTGCCAGCAGCGTAGGACGGAGGGGGACGGTAGTAGAGCAGTACTTC
d_call: -
v_call: TRBV7-8
clone_size: -
j_call: TRBJ2-7

cdr3_aa: CASRKSLAGISYNEQFF
cdr3_nt: TGTGCCAGCAGGAAAAGCCTAGCGGGTATCTCCTACAATGAGCAGTTCTTC
d_call: TRBD2
v_call: TRBV19
clone_size: -
j_call: TRBJ2-1

cdr3_aa: CASRGTSGETQYF
cdr3_nt: TGTGCCAGCAGGGGGACTAGCGGTGAGACCCAGTACTTC
d_call: TRBD2
v_call: TRBV2
clone_size: -
j_call: TRBJ2-5

cdr3_aa: CASSLSAREQYF
cdr3_nt: TGTGCCAGCAGCCTCTCGGCGAGGGAGCAGTACTTC
d_call: -
v_call: TRBV2
clone_size: -
j_call: TRBJ2-7

cdr3_aa: CASSTRQGSSTDTQYF
cdr3_nt: TGTGCCAGCAGCACTAGGCAAGGGAGTAGCACAGATACGCAGTATTTT
d_call: -
v_call: TRBV7-8
clone_size: -
j_call: TRBJ2-3

cdr3_aa: CASSLVGGGGSYNEQFF
cdr3_nt: TGTGCCAGCAGCTTGGTGGGCGGGGGAGGCTCCTACAATGAGCAGTTCTTC
d_call: TRBD2
v_call: TRBV5-8
clone_size: -
j_call: TRBJ2-1

cdr3_aa: CASSPSRGSYEQYF
cdr3_nt: TGTGCCAGCTCACCCTCGAGAGGCTCCTACGAGCAGTACTTC
d_call: -
v_call: TRBV18
clone_size: -
j_call: TRBJ2-7

cdr3_aa: CASSLGTGRATGELFF
cdr3_nt: TGTGCCAGCAGCTTGGGAACGGGGCGCGCCACCGGGGAGCTGTTTTTT
d_call: -
v_call: TRBV5-4
clone_size: -
j_call: TRBJ2-2

cdr3_aa: CASSFSSTYNEQFF
cdr3_nt: TGTGCCAGCAGCTTTTCGTCAACCTACAATGAGCAGTTCTTC
d_call: -
v_call: TRBV7-2
clone_size: -
j_call: TRBJ2-1

cdr3_aa: CASKTENYGYTF
cdr3_nt: TGTGCCAGTAAGACGGAAAACTATGGCTACACCTTC
d_call: -
v_call: TRBV19
clone_size: few
j_call: TRBJ1-2

cdr3_aa: CASSLGRTGSTYEQYF
cdr3_nt: TGTGCCAGCAGCTTGGGTCGGACAGGGAGCACCTACGAGCAGTACTTC
d_call: TRBD1
v_call: TRBV5-7
clone_size: -
j_call: TRBJ2-7

cdr3_aa: CASSLEGSSDTQYF
cdr3_nt: TGTGCCAGCAGCCTGGAGGGCTCGTCAGATACGCAGTATTTT
d_call: -
v_call: TRBV5-4
clone_size: -
j_call: TRBJ2-3

cdr3_aa: CASSLGIQETQYF
cdr3_nt: TGCGCCAGCAGCCTAGGAATCCAAGAGACCCAGTACTTC
d_call: -
v_call: TRBV4-1
clone_size: -
j_call: TRBJ2-5

cdr3_aa: CASSLSSTGGDEQFF
cdr3_nt: TGTGCCAGCAGCTTGAGCTCGACAGGGGGCGATGAGCAGTTCTTC
d_call: TRBD1
v_call: TRBV11-3
clone_size: -
j_call: TRBJ2-1

cdr3_aa: CASSLLGQGPQTDTQYF
cdr3_nt: TGTGCCAGCAGCTTACTGGGACAGGGTCCTCAGACAGATACGCAGTATTTT
d_call: TRBD1
v_call: TRBV7-9
clone_size: -
j_call: TRBJ2-3

cdr3_aa: CASSGGLQETQYF
cdr3_nt: TGTGCCAGCAGCGGGGGGCTCCAAGAGACCCAGTACTTC
d_call: -
v_call: TRBV11-2
clone_size: -
j_call: TRBJ2-5

cdr3_aa: CASSGARSSYEQYF
cdr3_nt: TGTGCCAGCAGCGGAGCTAGGAGCTCCTACGAGCAGTACTTC
d_call: -
v_call: TRBV7-8
clone_size: many
j_call: TRBJ2-7

cdr3_aa: CATRRKYEQYF
cdr3_nt: TGTGCCACCAGGAGAAAATACGAGCAGTACTTC
d_call: -
v_call: TRBV15
clone_size: -
j_call: TRBJ2-7

cdr3_aa: CASSDRGAEAFF
cdr3_nt: TGTGCCAGCAGTGACCGGGGGGCTGAAGCTTTCTTT
d_call: -
v_call: TRBV6-1
clone_size: -
j_call: TRBJ1-1

cdr3_aa: CASSLGLVGAERFF
cdr3_nt: TGCGCCAGCAGCTTGGGGTTGGTGGGAGCGGAGAGGTTCTTC
d_call: -
v_call: TRBV5-1
clone_size: -
j_call: TRBJ2-1

cdr3_aa: CASSLARREWRYEQYF
cdr3_nt: TGTGCCAGCAGCTTAGCTCGCCGGGAGTGGAGGTACGAGCAGTACTTC
d_call: -
v_call: TRBV11-2
clone_size: -
j_call: TRBJ2-7

cdr3_aa: CAISEGREEGETQYF
cdr3_nt: TGTGCCATCAGTGAAGGGCGGGAGGAGGGTGAGACCCAGTACTTC
d_call: TRBD2
v_call: TRBV10-3
clone_size: -
j_call: TRBJ2-5

cdr3_aa: CASSAHSRQYGYTF
cdr3_nt: TGTGCCAGTAGTGCGCATTCTAGGCAGTATGGCTACACCTTC
d_call: -
v_call: TRBV19
clone_size: -
j_call: TRBJ1-2

cdr3_aa: CASSNHRGTGNTIYF
cdr3_nt: TGTGCCAGCAGCAACCACAGGGGAACTGGAAACACCATATATTTT
d_call: TRBD1
v_call: TRBV7-8
clone_size: many
j_call: TRBJ1-3

cdr3_aa: CASSIPWAGANVLTF
cdr3_nt: TGTGCCAGCAGTATTCCGTGGGCTGGGGCCAACGTCCTGACTTTC
d_call: -
v_call: TRBV2
clone_size: -
j_call: TRBJ2-6

cdr3_aa: CASSPRQGSSYEQYF
cdr3_nt: TGTGCCAGCAGTCCCAGACAGGGAAGCTCCTACGAGCAGTACTTC
d_call: TRBD1
v_call: TRBV6-5
clone_size: -
j_call: TRBJ2-7

cdr3_aa: CASSGRAGQPLVSQYF
cdr3_nt: TGTGCCAGCAGTGGAAGAGCGGGACAGCCCTTAGTGTCCCAGTACTTC
d_call: -
v_call: TRBV2
clone_size: -
j_call: TRBJ2-5

cdr3_aa: CASSPTPRTGKTEAFF
cdr3_nt: TGTGCCAGCAGTCCCACCCCTCGGACAGGGAAAACTGAAGCTTTCTTT
d_call: TRBD1
v_call: TRBV27
clone_size: -
j_call: TRBJ1-1

cdr3_aa: CASSLLAKATNEKLFF
cdr3_nt: TGTGCCAGCAGTTTATTAGCAAAAGCAACTAATGAAAAACTGTTTTTT
d_call: -
v_call: TRBV28
clone_size: few
j_call: TRBJ1-4

cdr3_aa: CSVGVQLKETQYF
cdr3_nt: TGCAGCGTTGGGGTACAGCTAAAAGAGACCCAGTACTTC
d_call: -
v_call: TRBV29-1
clone_size: -
j_call: TRBJ2-5

cdr3_aa: CASSIQKSGQGKDRNTIYF
cdr3_nt: TGTGCCAGCAGCATACAAAAGTCGGGACAGGGAAAGGACAGAAACACCATATATTTT
d_call: TRBD1
v_call: TRBV7-3
clone_size: -
j_call: TRBJ1-3

cdr3_aa: CASRVEVSGNTIYF
cdr3_nt: TGCGCCAGCCGGGTGGAGGTCTCTGGAAACACCATATATTTT
d_call: -
v_call: TRBV5-1
clone_size: many
j_call: TRBJ1-3

cdr3_aa: CASSATGGINTGELFF
cdr3_nt: TGTGCCAGCAGCGCAACGGGCGGGATAAACACCGGGGAGCTGTTTTTT
d_call: -
v_call: TRBV7-2
clone_size: -
j_call: TRBJ2-2

cdr3_aa: CASSNERPISNQPQHF
cdr3_nt: TGTGCCAGTAGTAACGAACGGCCTATTAGCAATCAGCCCCAGCATTTT
d_call: -
v_call: TRBV19
clone_size: few
j_call: TRBJ1-5

cdr3_aa: CASGLAGGEETQYF
cdr3_nt: TGTGCCAGCGGGCTAGCGGGAGGGGAAGAGACCCAGTACTTC
d_call: TRBD2
v_call: TRBV2
clone_size: few
j_call: TRBJ2-5

cdr3_aa: CASSLVAETQYF
cdr3_nt: TGTGCCAGCAGCTTAGTTGCAGAGACCCAGTACTTC
d_call: -
v_call: TRBV7-9
clone_size: -
j_call: TRBJ2-5

cdr3_aa: CASSYTTGRGNNEQFF
cdr3_nt: TGTGCCAGCAGTTACACAACCGGGAGGGGTAACAATGAGCAGTTCTTC
d_call: TRBD2
v_call: TRBV6-5
clone_size: few
j_call: TRBJ2-1

cdr3_aa: CAISEPGTGKEDEQYF
cdr3_nt: TGTGCCATCAGTGAGCCCGGGACAGGGAAGGAGGACGAGCAGTACTTC
d_call: TRBD1
v_call: TRBV10-3
clone_size: many
j_call: TRBJ2-7

cdr3_aa: CAIGDDGAWGYTF
cdr3_nt: TGTGCCATCGGGGACGACGGGGCCTGGGGCTACACCTTC
d_call: -
v_call: TRBV10-3
clone_size: once
j_call: TRBJ1-2

cdr3_aa: CASKSPSAGNGGYTF
cdr3_nt: TGTGCCAGCAAATCTCCTTCGGCAGGGAATGGAGGCTACACCTTC
d_call: -
v_call: TRBV28
clone_size: -
j_call: TRBJ1-2

cdr3_aa: CASSEGTSLQETQYF
cdr3_nt: TGTGCCAGCAGTGAGGGGACTAGCCTTCAAGAGACCCAGTACTTC
d_call: TRBD2
v_call: TRBV25-1
clone_size: once
j_call: TRBJ2-5

cdr3_aa: CASSKRAVVQPQHF
cdr3_nt: TGTGCCAGCAGTAAGAGGGCAGTGGTTCAGCCCCAGCATTTT
d_call: -
v_call: TRBV6-1
clone_size: -
j_call: TRBJ1-5

cdr3_aa: CASSRPGQGIAPQHF
cdr3_nt: TGTGCCAGCAGCCGTCCGGGACAGGGAATTGCGCCCCAGCATTTT
d_call: TRBD1
v_call: TRBV28
clone_size: once
j_call: TRBJ1-5

cdr3_aa: CASSYSIDDYGYTF
cdr3_nt: TGTGCCAGCAGTTACTCGATTGACGACTATGGCTACACCTTC
d_call: -
v_call: TRBV6-6
clone_size: -
j_call: TRBJ1-2

cdr3_aa: CASKTGGLDYEQYF
cdr3_nt: TGCGCCAGCAAGACAGGGGGCTTGGATTACGAGCAGTACTTC
d_call: TRBD1
v_call: TRBV5-1
clone_size: -
j_call: TRBJ2-7

cdr3_aa: CASSFTSRGYYEQYF
cdr3_nt: TGTGCCAGCAGTTTCACCTCTCGGGGTTACTACGAGCAGTACTTC
d_call: -
v_call: TRBV28
clone_size: -
j_call: TRBJ2-7

cdr3_aa: CASSRTRRTSGNNEQFF
cdr3_nt: TGTGCCAGCAGCCGAACGCGACGGACTAGCGGTAACAATGAGCAGTTCTTC
d_call: TRBD2
v_call: TRBV14
clone_size: -
j_call: TRBJ2-1

cdr3_aa: CASSISGRALDTQYF
cdr3_nt: TGTGCCAGCAGCATTAGCGGGAGGGCCTTAGATACGCAGTATTTT
d_call: TRBD2
v_call: TRBV11-2
clone_size: -
j_call: TRBJ2-3